These 6 T cell receptor beta chains were all obtained from the same sample, sequenced in a study of blood T cell repertoires in COVID-19. Using immunoSEQ multiplex PCR, the repertoire was profiled, and TCRdb retains in-frame clones only, with some absent. The table includes some 230,000 clones, approximately 85% detected once. Sequencing was performed on peripheral blood. These receptors came from a woman older than 75 with COVID-19, enrolled during active disease.

The V gene is TRBV5-6, the J gene TRBJ2-6, with D possibly matching TRBD1 (6 bases). V was shortened by 2 bases and J by 3 bases, with 12 bases between the two germline ends. The germline CDR1 and CDR2 sequences are SGHDT and YYEEEE. The length of the CDR3 is 16 residues. CDR3 loop: CASSLYSGVGANVLTF. Written as DNA, the CDR3 is TGTGCCAGCAGCTTATATTCAGGGGTTGGGGCCAACGTCCTGACTTTC.

The chain employs TRBV6-5 and TRBJ1-1, with 10 nucleotides matching TRBD1. The CDR3 runs 14 residues. Germline-derived CDR1 and CDR2 are MNHEY and SVGAGI. Unmatched junction bases numbered 2, after V lost 6 bases and J lost 1 base. CDR3 DNA: TGTGCCAGCAGGACAGGGGGCCAGAACACTGAAGCTTTCTTT. It yields the protein CASRTGGQNTEAFF.

V is TRBV7-9 and J is TRBJ2-7; maybe TRBD2 (6 bases). The CDR3 is 14 amino acids. Germline V gene data show CDR1 as SEHNR and CDR2 as FQNEAQ (reference sequence). The germline V and J ends were trimmed by 5 bases and 4 bases, with 15 bases remaining between them. CDR3 in amino acids: CASSVGSGRYEQYF. CDR3 sequence (DNA): TGTGCCAGCAGCGTGGGTAGCGGTAGATACGAGCAGTACTTC.

V gene TRBV6-5 combines with J gene TRBJ2-3; the match to TRBD2 covers 9 bases. The CDR3 is 15 amino acids. The junction had 11 bases not matched to a gene; V was cut back by 7 bases and J by 6 bases. Germline V CDR1 and CDR2: MNHEY, SVGAGI. CDR3 coding DNA: TGTGCCAGCAAGGGGGCCGCGGGAGGGCTGGATACGCAGTATTTT. Translated: CASKGAAGGLDTQYF.

CDR3 residues: CASSFQQVYSGANVLTF. The CDR3 nucleotides are TGTGCCAGCAGTTTCCAACAGGTTTACTCTGGGGCCAACGTCCTGACTTTC. The V and J genes are TRBV28 and TRBJ2-6, with D tentatively TRBD1 (5 bases). CDR3 length equals 17 residues. Germline CDR1 reads MDHEN; CDR2 reads SYDVKM. Trimming took off 3 bases at V and 0 bases at J, with 12 bases between the two ends. Complete variable domain (other parts from reference TRBV28 and TRBJ2-6): DVKVTQSSRYLVKRTGEKVFLECVQDMDHENMFWYRQDPGLGLRLIYFSYDVKMKEKGDIPEGYSVSREKKERFSLILESASTNQTSMYLCASSFQQVYSGANVLTFGAGSRLTVL.

V gene TRBV5-1 combines with J gene TRBJ2-2; TRBD1 might be the D (5 bases). There are 13 residues in the CDR3. The germline V and J ends were trimmed by 6 bases and 5 bases, with 11 bases remaining between them. Germline V gives CDR1 SGHRS, CDR2 YFSETQ. The CDR3 reads CASMAGRTGELFF. The CDR3 nucleotides are TGCGCCAGCATGGCAGGGCGAACCGGGGAGCTGTTTTTT.